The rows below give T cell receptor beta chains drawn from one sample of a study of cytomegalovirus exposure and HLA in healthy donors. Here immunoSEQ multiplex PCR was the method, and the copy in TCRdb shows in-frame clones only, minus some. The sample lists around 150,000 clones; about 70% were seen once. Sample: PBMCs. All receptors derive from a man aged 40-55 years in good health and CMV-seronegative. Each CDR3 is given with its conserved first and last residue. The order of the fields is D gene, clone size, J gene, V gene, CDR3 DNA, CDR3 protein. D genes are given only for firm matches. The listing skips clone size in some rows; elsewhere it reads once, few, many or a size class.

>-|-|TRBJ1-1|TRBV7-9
TGTGCCAGCAGCCCTCAGGGGCGGAACACTGAAGCTTTCTTT
CASSPQGRNTEAFF
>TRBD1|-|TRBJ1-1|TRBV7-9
TGTGCCAGCAGCCCAACCGACAGGGGAATGAACACTGAAGCTTTCTTT
CASSPTDRGMNTEAFF
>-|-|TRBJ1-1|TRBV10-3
TGTGCCATCAGCCCGACGGGGGGCGCCTCAATGGACACTGAAGCTTTCTTT
CAISPTGGASMDTEAFF
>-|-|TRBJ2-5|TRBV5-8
TGTGCCAGCAGCTTGGGACAGGCCGAGACCCAGTACTTC
CASSLGQAETQYF
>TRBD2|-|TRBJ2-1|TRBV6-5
TGTGCCAGCGGATCTAGCGGCTCCTACAATGAGCAGTTCTTC
CASGSSGSYNEQFF
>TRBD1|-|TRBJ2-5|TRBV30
TGTGCCTGGACCGCACAGGGGGAGACCCAGTACTTC
CAWTAQGETQYF
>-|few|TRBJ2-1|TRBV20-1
TGCAGTGCTAGGTACAGGGATGAGCAGTTCTTC
CSARYRDEQFF
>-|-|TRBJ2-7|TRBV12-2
TGTGCAAGTCGCTTAGGAGGTCAGGGGGCCAACGAGCAGTACTTC
CASRLGGQGANEQYF
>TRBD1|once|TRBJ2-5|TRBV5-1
TGCGCCAGCAGCTCTATGAAGGGACAGGCATCCCAAGAGACCCAGTACTTC
CASSSMKGQASQETQYF
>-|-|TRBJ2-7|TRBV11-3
TGTGCCAGCAGCTTAGGCAAAGGGCTCCGGACAGCCTCCTACGAGCAGTACTTC
CASSLGKGLRTASYEQYF
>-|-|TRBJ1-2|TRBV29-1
TGCAGCGTTGACCTATTGGGGGCTGGCTATGGCTACACCTTC
CSVDLLGAGYGYTF
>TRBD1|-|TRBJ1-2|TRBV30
TGTGCCTCGACAGGACAGGGGGGCTTGGATGGCTACACCTTC
CASTGQGGLDGYTF
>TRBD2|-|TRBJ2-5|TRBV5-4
TGTGCCAGCAGCTTAGCGGGGGGACAAGAGACCCAGTACTTC
CASSLAGGQETQYF
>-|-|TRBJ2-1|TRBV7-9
TGTGCCAGCAGCCCCCCTCGGGGGGCGTGGGATGAGCAGTTCTTC
CASSPPRGAWDEQFF
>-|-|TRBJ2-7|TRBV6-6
TGTGCCAGCAGTTACTCGATGAGGCAGGGCTACGAGCAGTACTTC
CASSYSMRQGYEQYF
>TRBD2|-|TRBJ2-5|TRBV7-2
TGTGCCAGCAGCACCGCGGGACTAGCGGTCCAAGAGACCCAGTACTTC
CASSTAGLAVQETQYF
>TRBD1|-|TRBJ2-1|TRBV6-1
TGTGCCAGCAGTGAAGAGAGGACAGGGTACAATGAGCAGTTCTTC
CASSEERTGYNEQFF
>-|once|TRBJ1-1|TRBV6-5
TGTGCCAGCAGTTACCAGGGGCAGGCGAACACTGAAGCTTTCTTT
CASSYQGQANTEAFF
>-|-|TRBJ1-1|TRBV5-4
TGTGCCAGCAGCTTTGTGGGGGCCCGGGGCACTGAAGCTTTCTTT
CASSFVGARGTEAFF
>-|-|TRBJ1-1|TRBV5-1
TGCGCCAGCAGCCGGAGTTACGACACTGAAGCTTTCTTT
CASSRSYDTEAFF
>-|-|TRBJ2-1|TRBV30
TGTGCCTGGCATCGCGGCCTATACAATGAGCAGTTCTTC
CAWHRGLYNEQFF
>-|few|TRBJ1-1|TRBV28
TGTGCCAGCAGTTTCCCCGGGGGGGTGAGCACTGAAGCTTTCTTT
CASSFPGGVSTEAFF
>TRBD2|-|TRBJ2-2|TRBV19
TGTGCCAGTAGTCGAGGGACTAGCGGGTTCTCTACCGGGGAGCTGTTTTTT
CASSRGTSGFSTGELFF
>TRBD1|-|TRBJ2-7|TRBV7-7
TGTGCCAGCAGCTTAAGAGGGGGCGACGAGCAGTACTTC
CASSLRGGDEQYF
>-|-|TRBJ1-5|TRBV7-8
TGTGCCAGCAGCTTAGCGGGACACCAGGGTAATCAAGCCCAGCATTTT
CASSLAGHQGNQAQHF
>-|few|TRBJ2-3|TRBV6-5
TGTGCCAGCAGTTACTCGGTTAGCCGCAGCACAGATACGCAGTATTTT
CASSYSVSRSTDTQYF
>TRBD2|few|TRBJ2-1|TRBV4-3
TGCGCCAGCAGCCACGGATGGACTAGCGGGACCTACAATGAGCAGTTCTTC
CASSHGWTSGTYNEQFF
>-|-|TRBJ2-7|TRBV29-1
TGCAGCGTTGTGACAGGTTCCTACGAGCAGTACTTC
CSVVTGSYEQYF
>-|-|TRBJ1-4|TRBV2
TGTGCCAGCAGTACAGAGGGGGTGGGGAGTGAAAAACTGTTTTTT
CASSTEGVGSEKLFF
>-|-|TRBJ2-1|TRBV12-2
TGTGCAAGTCGCTTAACTAGCGGGGGGGCTATCGGAAGTGAGCAGTTCTTC
CASRLTSGGAIGSEQFF
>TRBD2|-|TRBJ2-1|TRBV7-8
TGTGCCAGCAGCTCCCAGCGGGGGGGCCGGAATGAGCAGTTCTTC
CASSSQRGGRNEQFF
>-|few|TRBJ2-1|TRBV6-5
TGTGCCAGCCAGCGGACTTCCTACAATGAGCAGTTCTTC
CASQRTSYNEQFF